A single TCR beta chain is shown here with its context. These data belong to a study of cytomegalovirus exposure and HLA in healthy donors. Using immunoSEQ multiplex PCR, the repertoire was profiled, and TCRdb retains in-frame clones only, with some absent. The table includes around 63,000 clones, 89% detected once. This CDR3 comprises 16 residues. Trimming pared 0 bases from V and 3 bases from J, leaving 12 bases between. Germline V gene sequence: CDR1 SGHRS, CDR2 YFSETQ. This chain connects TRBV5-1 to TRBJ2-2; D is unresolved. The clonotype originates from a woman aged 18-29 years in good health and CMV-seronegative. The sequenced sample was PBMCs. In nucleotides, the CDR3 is TGCGCCAGCAGCTTGGGGGCCCAGTCTTACACCGGGGAGCTGTTTTTT. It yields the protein CASSLGAQSYTGELFF.